The rows below give T cell receptor beta chains drawn from one sample of a study of vaccination effects on CD4 cells after COVID-19. For these receptors, no antigen is known. The method was immunoSEQ multiplex PCR; TCRdb's version includes in-frame clones alone and lacks a portion of them. Of around 30,000 clones detected, about 76% appear once; the ten largest clones hold around 21%. This material consisted of CD4+ T cells from PBMCs cultured with HCoV-NL63 spike peptides, taken before COVID-19 vaccination. Receptors were obtained from a human donor who had a prior SARS-CoV-2 infection. CDR3s leave out the opening cysteine and the closing phenylalanine or tryptophan. A D gene is named only where the DNA matches it firmly.

CDR3 protein | CDR3 length | V gene | D gene
ASSYVRGPADTQY | 13 | TRBV7-6 | TRBD1
ASSPRSSYNEQF | 12 | TRBV27 | -
ASSTGQGYGYT | 11 | TRBV7-9 | TRBD1
ASSLGDRGNEAF | 12 | TRBV7-8 | TRBD1
ASSLRGQGNTEAF | 13 | TRBV7-3 | -
ASSRRTKDSNQPQH | 14 | TRBV18 | -
ASSLVRGATDTQY | 13 | TRBV5-1 | -
ASSQSRLFNSNQPQH | 15 | TRBV23-1 | -
ASSLTYWGYEQY | 12 | TRBV11-2 | -
ASSGGTGGTQY | 11 | TRBV2 | -
ASRNLWRGRLYNEQF | 15 | TRBV7-2 | -
ASSFKQGARDEKLF | 14 | TRBV5-4 | TRBD1
ASGSGGRHNEQF | 12 | TRBV10-1 | TRBD2
ASSQDPGLIWYGYT | 14 | TRBV4-1 | -
ASSQDNNVGTEAF | 13 | TRBV3-1/TRBV3-2 | -
ASSPWTLGELF | 11 | TRBV7-2 | -
ASSSVFRRRGPSYEQY | 16 | TRBV7-2 | -
ASSLVWGEETQY | 12 | TRBV7-2 | -
ASSLSPAQGSEQY | 13 | TRBV5-6 | -